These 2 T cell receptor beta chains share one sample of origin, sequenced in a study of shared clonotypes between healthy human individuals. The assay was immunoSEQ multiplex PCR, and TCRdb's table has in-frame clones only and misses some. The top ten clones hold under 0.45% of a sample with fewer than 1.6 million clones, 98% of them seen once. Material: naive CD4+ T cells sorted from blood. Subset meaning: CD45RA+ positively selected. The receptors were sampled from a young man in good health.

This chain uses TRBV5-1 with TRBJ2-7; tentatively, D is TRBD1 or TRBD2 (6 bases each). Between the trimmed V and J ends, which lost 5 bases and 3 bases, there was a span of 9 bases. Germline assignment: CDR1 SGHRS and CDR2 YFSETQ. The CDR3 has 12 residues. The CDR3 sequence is CASRRDNYEQYF. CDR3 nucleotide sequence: TGCGCCAGCAGGCGGGACAACTACGAGCAGTACTTC.

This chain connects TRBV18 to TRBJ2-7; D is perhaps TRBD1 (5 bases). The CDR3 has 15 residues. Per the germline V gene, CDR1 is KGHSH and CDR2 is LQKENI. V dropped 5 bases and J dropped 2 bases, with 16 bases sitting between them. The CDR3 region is CASSTQNIQAYEQYF. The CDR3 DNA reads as TGTGCCAGCTCAACACAAAATATACAGGCCTACGAGCAGTACTTC.